Shown below are 13 T cell receptor beta chains from a single sample sequenced in a study of low-dose radiotherapy and immunotherapy resistance in tumors. Priming of first-strand cDNA relied on TRAV- and TRBV-specific primers (covering alpha and beta chains). The authors ran about 18 PCR cycles to amplify TCRs with a constant-region primer and V-primer adapter. TCRdb used MiXCR to reprocess the reads, holding one entry per CDR3 protein. The sample lists 40,000 or so distinct CDR3 sequences; 20% were seen once. Noted time point: after trial treatment. Treatment: LDRT plus nivolumab, ipilimumab, low-dose cyclophosphamide and aspirin (RACIN trial). Sequencing used PBMCs, obtained after low-dose radiotherapy plus immunotherapy. These receptors all come from a female donor with ovarian cancer.

This clonotype was detected many times. The chain recombines TRBV24-1 with TRBJ2-3; D unresolved. Germline CDR1 is KGHDR and CDR2 is SFDVKD. The CDR3 is 13 amino acids. V lost 6 bases and J lost 0, with 6 bases in between. This CDR3 reads CATSIRSTDTQYF. Here the CDR3 DNA reads TGTGCCACCAGTATCAGGAGCACAGATACGCAGTATTTT.

This clonotype was counted a few times. The CDR3 nucleotides are TGTGCCAGCAGCCAACACGGACAGGGGTATGGCTACACCTTC. It translates to CASSQHGQGYGYTF. The rearrangement uses TRBV3-1 and TRBJ1-2; 9 bases are shared with TRBD1. After removal of 2 bases from V and 5 bases from J, the junction contained 3 bases not matched to a gene. Looked up from germline, CDR1 is LGHDT and CDR2 is YNNKEL (reference sequence). This CDR3 has 14 amino acids.

This clonotype was recorded many times. DNA of the CDR3: TGTGCCAGCAGCGCCAGACAGGGTCCCCTCCACTTT. Its protein is CASSARQGPLHF. The rearrangement joins TRBV7-2 to TRBJ1-6; 7 bases map to TRBD1. The CDR3 sequence is 12 residues long. Germline V gene lookup returns CDR1 SGHTA and CDR2 FQGNSA. Trimming at V came to 5 bases and at J to 13 bases, leaving 5 bases not matched to a gene.

The chain couples TRBV24-1 to TRBJ2-2; 8 positions agree with TRBD1. Germline CDR1 reads KGHDR; CDR2 reads SFDVKD. Trimming took 9 bases from V and 1 from J; bases not matched to a gene: 3. CDR3 length: 14 amino acids. CDR3 DNA sequence: TGTGCCACCGCGACAGGGGTGAACACCGGGGAGCTGTTTTTT. Encoded protein: CATATGVNTGELFF.

The V gene is TRBV28, the J gene TRBJ2-1, with D perhaps matching TRBD1 (6 bases). This CDR3 comprises 16 residues. Between the trimmed V and J ends, which lost 4 bases and 1 base, there was a span of 14 bases. From germline, CDR1 is MDHEN and CDR2 SYDVKM. In nucleotides, the CDR3 is TGTGCCAGCAGTTCGATGACAGGCGGTTCCTACAATGAGCAGTTCTTC. Its translation is CASSSMTGGSYNEQFF.

This clonotype is medium-sized by share. The chain joins TRBV28 to TRBJ2-7, with unresolved D. CDR1 is MDHEN, CDR2 SYDVKM, per germline. V was shortened by 2 bases and J by 2 bases, with 10 bases between the two germline ends. This CDR3 region has 14 residues. In DNA, the CDR3 is TGTGCCAGCAGTTTACCCAGTACTACCTACGAGCAGTACTTC. Translated, it gives CASSLPSTTYEQYF.

The J gene is TRBJ2-1, the V gene TRBV20-1, with D uncertain. Germline CDR1 DFQATT, CDR2 SNEGSKA (reference sequence). Trimming pared 6 bases from V and 4 bases from J, leaving 7 bases between. This CDR3 has 11 amino acids. The CDR3 DNA reads TGCAGTGCCGCAAGGTACAATGAGCAGTTCTTC. The encoded protein is CSAARYNEQFF.

This clonotype was counted at least ten times. The chain joins TRBV27 to TRBJ2-7; D may be TRBD1 (6 bases). Trimming removed 3 bases at V and 1 base at J, with 10 bases between. The CDR3 extends over 14 amino acids. From germline, CDR1 is MNHEY and CDR2 SMNVEV (reference sequence). The CDR3 DNA reads as TGTGCCAGCAGTTTTGGGACAAATTCCTACGAGCAGTACTTC. Residues: CASSFGTNSYEQYF.

The table lists this clonotype with a few counts. The rearrangement uses TRBV28 and TRBJ2-7; D is uncertain. CDR1 and CDR2 from the germline V gene are MDHEN and SYDVKM. The CDR3 contains 12 residues. Trimming cost V 6 bases and J 5 bases, with 11 bases left between them. The CDR3 nucleotides are TGTGCCAGCAGATCTAGTATCGACGAGCAGTACTTC. As protein: CASRSSIDEQYF. The variable domain in full, with the rest retrieved from reference TRBV28 and TRBJ2-7, is DVKVTQSSRYLVKRTGEKVFLECVQDMDHENMFWYRQDPGLGLRLIYFSYDVKMKEKGDIPEGYSVSREKKERFSLILESASTNQTSMYLCASRSSIDEQYFGPGTRLTVT.

The chain combines TRBV5-1 with TRBJ2-2, with D possibly being TRBD1 or TRBD2 (6 bases each). With 0 bases removed from V and 5 bases from J, the gap between germline ends came to 8 bases. CDR3 size: 14 residues. The germline V gene has CDR1 SGHRS and CDR2 YFSETQ. The CDR3 region has the DNA TGCGCCAGCAGCTTGGAGGGGGGAACCGGGGAGCTGTTTTTT. Protein product: CASSLEGGTGELFF. Full variable domain (rest looked up from reference TRBV5-1 and TRBJ2-2): KAGVTQTPRYLIKTRGQQVTLSCSPISGHRSVSWYQQTPGQGLQFLFEYFSETQRNKGNFPGRFSGRQFSNSRSEMNVSTLELGDSALYLCASSLEGGTGELFFGEGSRLTVL.

This clonotype was seen ten or more times. V and J are TRBV6-6 and TRBJ2-3, with 15 positions matching TRBD2. J was trimmed by 3 bases and V by 5 bases; bases with no gene match: 6. Germline V CDR1 and CDR2: MNHNY, SVGAGI (reference sequence). The CDR3 consists of 17 residues. The CDR3 bases are TGTGCCAGCAGTCGAGGGACTAGCGGGGGGTCGACAGATACGCAGTATTTT. It specifies CASSRGTSGGSTDTQYF.

This clonotype was counted only a few times. The chain has TRBV18 and TRBJ1-1; D remains ambiguous. Germline CDR1 reads KGHSH; CDR2 reads LQKENI. V shed 2 bases and J shed 0 bases, with 10 bases lying between them. The length of the CDR3 is 15 residues. The CDR3 reads CASSPGTSMNTEAFF. For the CDR3, the DNA is TGTGCCAGCTCACCAGGAACAAGCATGAACACTGAAGCTTTCTTT.

This clonotype has ten or more counts. The chain links TRBV10-3 to TRBJ1-6; no definite D call. Trimming took off 7 bases at V and 3 bases at J, with 13 bases between the two ends. Germline CDR1 and CDR2: ENHRY and SYGVKD. CDR3 length: 15 amino acids. For the CDR3, the DNA is TGTGCCATCAACCCCGACGGGATCTATAATTCACCCCTCCACTTT. Its protein product is CAINPDGIYNSPLHF.